This section outlines one TCR beta chain sequence together with its context. Its matching antigen is unknown. This sample also contains other DNA sequences that code for the same CDR3. The CDR3 extends over 13 amino acids. The germline V and J ends were trimmed by 0 bases and 2 bases, with 6 bases remaining between them. Germline assignment: CDR1 SGHRS and CDR2 YFSETQ. Produced via immunoSEQ multiplex PCR; TCRdb's table is partial and in-frame only. The sample records some 140,000 clones, 80% to 90% being singletons. The data stem from a study of T cell responses to AZD1222 COVID-19 vaccine. Broader study findings: White British ancestry dominated among donors, who included more females, and clonal diversity was possibly underestimated.

This sequence was found in an adult in good health. The chain has TRBV5-1 and TRBJ2-7; D gene unclear. Material: peripheral blood, obtained on day 0 of AZD1222 vaccination. The CDR3, as DNA: TGCGCCAGCAGCTTGGGTCGGACCTACGAGCAGTACTTC. Amino acids: CASSLGRTYEQYF.